One and the same sample provided the 28 T cell receptor beta chains below, sequenced in a study of HIV-infected children after antiretroviral therapy interruption. RNA-based 3' RACE libraries used unique molecular identifiers. One entry per CDR3 protein, called by TCRdb with MiXCR from the 3' RACE reads. The sample holds around 50,000 distinct CDR3 sequences; around 4% are singletons and the top ten take 0.6% to 0.85%. Treatment noted: PENTA 11 planned treatment interruption arm or continuous ART arm. This material consisted of CD45RA+ CD4+ T cells from PBMCs, pooled from several time points, taken from a donor given antiretroviral therapy, either interrupted or continuous. Subset noted: naive CD4+ CD45RA+ CD45RO- T cells. These receptors were taken from a pool of human donors with HIV.

This clonotype has more than one count but fewer than ten. The chain recombines TRBV28 with TRBJ2-3; D is possibly TRBD2 (6 bases). This CDR3 has 12 residues. The V end was cut by 4 bases, the J end by 7 bases, with 9 bases between. Germline V lookup: CDR1 MDHEN, CDR2 SYDVKM. Written as DNA, the CDR3 is TGTGCCAGCAGTTCCGGGAGCTATACGCAGTATTTT. Residues: CASSSGSYTQYF.

There are many counts of this clonotype. This sequence joins TRBV20-1 and TRBJ1-1; 9 bases line up with TRBD1. Germline V gives CDR1 DFQATT, CDR2 SNEGSKA (reference sequence). Losses at the gene ends were 0 bases for V and 4 bases for J; bases not matched to a gene: 9. The CDR3 covers 16 residues. The CDR3 is CSARDSGRQGGTEAFF. The CDR3 region has the DNA TGCAGTGCTAGAGATAGCGGGAGACAGGGGGGCACTGAAGCTTTCTTT.

The rearrangement uses TRBV7-6 and TRBJ1-6, with 8 bases that match TRBD1. This CDR3 is built from 16 residues. CDR1 and CDR2 from the germline V gene are SGHVS and FNYEAQ. Germline trimming cut 0 bases from V and 7 bases from J; bases unmatched to any gene: 5. The CDR3 region has the DNA TGTGCCAGCAGCTTAGCGACAGGGGTTCTGAATTCACCCCTCCACTTT. It encodes CASSLATGVLNSPLHF.

This clonotype was found many times. The chain couples TRBV3-1 to TRBJ2-1; D is undetermined. This CDR3 is 13 amino acids long. Germline-derived CDR1 and CDR2 are LGHDT and YNNKEL (reference sequence). Trimming removed 10 bases at V and 0 bases at J, with 10 bases between. CDR3: CATARFSYNEQFF. CDR3 sequence (DNA): TGTGCCACCGCGAGATTCTCCTACAATGAGCAGTTCTTC.

This clonotype was seen repeatedly, ten times or more. The gene calls are TRBV11-1 and TRBJ2-1; TRBD2 agrees at 7 bases. Germline lookup yields CDR1 SGHAT and CDR2 FQDESV (reference sequence). The V gene end was trimmed by 6 bases and the J gene end by 9 bases; junction bases not matched to a gene: 14. The CDR3 covers 15 residues. The CDR3: CASSFEGRDYAEQFF. The CDR3 region has the DNA TGTGCCAGCAGTTTCGAGGGGAGGGACTATGCTGAGCAGTTCTTC.

This clonotype appeared many times. J is TRBJ2-5 and V is TRBV29-1; TRBD1 is a possible D gene (6 bases). The CDR3 is 14 amino acids. Per the germline V gene, CDR1 is SQVTM and CDR2 is ANQGSEA. V lost 3 bases and J lost 0, with 11 bases in between. CDR3 region: CSVEGTLYQETQYF. In nucleotides, the CDR3 is TGCAGCGTTGAGGGGACATTGTACCAAGAGACCCAGTACTTC.

The chain employs TRBV29-1 and TRBJ1-4; D is undetermined. The CDR3 consists of 12 residues. V gave up 6 bases and J gave up 8 bases, with 13 bases separating them. Germline lookup yields CDR1 SQVTM and CDR2 ANQGSEA. CDR3 residues: CSVEGGGEKLFF. CDR3 coding DNA: TGCAGCGTCGAGGGAGGAGGGGAAAAACTGTTTTTT.

This clonotype was seen at least ten times. This chain connects TRBV20-1 to TRBJ2-4; D is undetermined. Germline V gene data show CDR1 as DFQATT and CDR2 as SNEGSKA (reference sequence). The CDR3 length is 14 residues. Trimming removed 5 bases at V and 0 bases at J, with 11 bases between. CDR3 amino acids: CSAPTILAKNIQYF. CDR3 nucleotide sequence: TGCAGTGCTCCTACCATCTTAGCCAAAAACATTCAGTACTTC.

This clonotype has ten or more counts. The V gene is TRBV10-2, the J gene TRBJ1-4; 7 bases match TRBD1. The CDR3 length is 15 residues. Germline V gene data show CDR1 as WSHSY and CDR2 as SAAADI. With 2 bases clipped from V and 5 bases from J, the junction kept 5 bases outside the gene matches. Written as DNA, the CDR3 is TGCGCCAGCAGTGAGACGACAGGGAGGAATGAAAAACTGTTTTTT. Translation: CASSETTGRNEKLFF.

This clonotype was recorded many times. The chain is built from TRBV23-1 and TRBJ2-7; D unclear. TRBV23-1 is labeled an ORF, and its function is uncertain. This CDR3 is built from 13 residues. V was clipped by 3 bases and J by 4 bases, with 10 bases between them. In DNA form, the CDR3 reads TGCGCCAGCAGTCAGCGAGACGCTTACGAGCAGTACTTC. It translates to CASSQRDAYEQYF.

This clonotype has ten or more counts. The chain employs TRBV3-1 and TRBJ2-7; D not resolved. Germline CDR1 and CDR2: LGHDT and YNNKEL (reference sequence). Between the trimmed V and J ends, which lost 3 bases and 1 base, there was a span of 7 bases. The CDR3 contains 13 residues. CDR3 sequence: CASSHTQSYEQYF. For the CDR3, the DNA is TGTGCCAGCAGCCATACGCAATCCTACGAGCAGTACTTC.

This clonotype was detected many times. The DNA is omitted, as the CDR3 cannot be located on it reliably, and the CDR3 follows TCRdb's listing. The CDR3 reads CSVVRGGSNYGCTF. The J gene is TRBJ1-2, the V gene TRBV29-1; the table's D gene call, TRBD1, was not cross checked with the DNA. Germline CDR1 reads SQVTM; CDR2 reads ANQGSEA. The CDR3 region is 14 residues in length, termini included.

This clonotype was picked up many times. This rearrangement joins TRBV28 to TRBJ1-5, with 7 bases identical to TRBD1. This CDR3 contains 14 residues. Germline V gives CDR1 MDHEN, CDR2 SYDVKM. The V segment lost 2 bases and the J segment 8 bases; nucleotides outside the gene matches: 6. The CDR3 sequence: CASSLGGGGKPQHF. CDR3 sequence (DNA): TGTGCCAGCAGTTTAGGAGGGGGCGGCAAGCCCCAGCATTTT.

Many counts were recorded for this clonotype. J is TRBJ2-1 and V is TRBV12-1; the D call TRBD1 from the table was never checked on the DNA. TRBV12-1 is listed as a pseudogene. The length of the CDR3 is 17 residues. CDR3 in DNA: TGTGCCAGCAGCTCCGGTAGGACAGGGTTGCCCTACAATGAGCAGTTCTTC. It is translated as CASSSGRTGLPYNEQFF.

This clonotype appeared many times. Here the CDR3 reads CASGKTGGKAEQYF. In DNA, the CDR3 is TGTGCCAGCGGAAAGACAGGGGGCAAGGCCGAGCAGTACTTC. The V and J genes are TRBV6-2 or TRBV6-3 and TRBJ2-7; 10 nucleotides line up with TRBD1. The CDR3 length is 14 residues. The germline gives CDR1 MNHEY, CDR2 SVGEGT. V was clipped by 8 bases and J by 6 bases; unmatched bases: 10.

This clonotype was recorded many times. CDR3 sequence: CASSPLAGLGDTQYF. The CDR3 DNA sequence: TGTGCCAGCAGCCCCCTTGCCGGGCTTGGAGATACGCAGTATTTT. The chain links TRBV27 to TRBJ2-3; D unresolved. The germline CDR1 and CDR2 sequences are MNHEY and SMNVEV (reference sequence). The V and J ends lost 6 bases and 5 bases respectively, with 18 bases between them. CDR3 size: 15 residues.

This clonotype was observed at least ten times. The chain couples TRBV29-1 to TRBJ2-3; 7 bases map to TRBD2. Germline CDR1 and CDR2: SQVTM and ANQGSEA. The CDR3 is 17 residues long. Unmatched junction bases numbered 19, after V lost 6 bases and J lost 4 bases. The CDR3: CSVTPSRSSGVADTQYF. The CDR3 coding sequence is TGCAGCGTCACCCCCTCGAGATCGAGCGGGGTTGCAGATACGCAGTATTTT.

This clonotype showed up many times. This chain links TRBV12-3 or TRBV12-4 with TRBJ1-2; unclear D gene. The germline V and J ends were trimmed by 2 bases and 7 bases, with 11 bases remaining between them. The CDR3 runs to 13 residues. CDR3 residues: CASSLSAGAGYTF. CDR3 nucleotides: TGTGCCAGCAGTTTATCTGCAGGCGCTGGCTACACCTTC.

This clonotype has at least ten counts. This sequence joins TRBV11-1 and TRBJ2-7, with 7 positions matching TRBD1. CDR1 and CDR2 (germline): SGHAT, FQDESV (reference sequence). The junction had 11 bases not matched to a gene; V was cut back by 6 bases and J by 3 bases. The CDR3 totals 15 residues. CDR3 amino acids: CASSLKGQLSYEQYF. CDR3 DNA sequence: TGTGCCAGCAGTTTGAAGGGACAGCTCAGCTACGAGCAGTACTTC. Using reference TRBV11-1 and TRBJ2-7 for the parts outside the CDR3, the full variable domain is EAEVAQSPRYKITEKSQAVAFWCDPISGHATLYWYRQILGQGPELLVQFQDESVVDDSQLPKDRFSAERLKGVDSTLKIQPAELGDSAMYLCASSLKGQLSYEQYFGPGTRLTVT.

In its sample, this clonotype was seen many times. This rearrangement joins TRBV21-1 to TRBJ2-7. TRBV21-1 is reported as a pseudogene. The CDR3 totals 16 residues. CDR3 protein: CASSKSTPTLPYEQYF. CDR3 nucleotides: TGTGCCAGCAGCAAAAGTACCCCAACCCTTCCGTACGAGCAGTACTTC.

This clonotype was picked up a small number of times. CDR3 sequence (DNA): TGTGCCAGCAGCCCCTCGACAGGGGTGGAAAACATTCAGTACTTC. Protein: CASSPSTGVENIQYF. The chain is built from TRBV7-6 and TRBJ2-4; 8 nucleotides agree with TRBD1. The CDR3 has 15 residues. Germline V gene sequence: CDR1 SGHVS, CDR2 FNYEAQ. The V gene end was trimmed by 5 bases and the J gene end by 5 bases; junction bases not matched to a gene: 8.

At least ten counts were recorded for this clonotype. The CDR3 nucleotides read TGTGCCACCAGTGATCCTCCAAGCACCGGGGAGCTGTTTTTT. Protein: CATSDPPSTGELFF. The V and J genes are TRBV24-1 and TRBJ2-2, with D unclear. Trimming took off 3 bases at V and 4 bases at J, with 8 bases between the two ends. This CDR3 region has 14 residues. Germline CDR1 reads KGHDR; CDR2 reads SFDVKD.

This clonotype was observed many times. V usage is TRBV11-2 and J usage is TRBJ2-5, with 8 bases identical to TRBD1. From germline, CDR1 is SGHAT and CDR2 FQNNGV. This CDR3 has 13 amino acids. The junction had 5 bases not matched to a gene; V was cut back by 7 bases and J by 4 bases. The CDR3 reads CASNAGTGETQYF. The DNA for the CDR3 is TGTGCCAGCAACGCCGGGACAGGAGAGACCCAGTACTTC.

This clonotype has a handful of counts. The chain uses TRBV20-1 and TRBJ1-4; no definite D call. The CDR3 length is 13 residues. Trimming took off 3 bases at V and 5 bases at J, with 10 bases between the two ends. CDR1 is DFQATT, CDR2 SNEGSKA, per germline (reference sequence). DNA for the CDR3: TGCAGTGCTAGGCCGACCTCCAATGAAAAACTGTTTTTT. It codes for CSARPTSNEKLFF.

This clonotype occurred many times. The gene calls are TRBV28 and TRBJ1-6; D is uncertain. Trimming pared 6 bases from V and 1 base from J, leaving 4 bases between. The length of the CDR3 is 13 residues. CDR1 and CDR2 from the germline V gene are MDHEN and SYDVKM. The CDR3 reads CASSASYNSPLHF. The CDR3 bases are TGTGCCAGCAGCGCATCCTATAATTCACCCCTCCACTTT.

The rearrangement links TRBV6-2 or TRBV6-3 to TRBJ1-5, with 7 positions matching TRBD1. Germline CDR1 MNHEY, CDR2 SVGEGT. V gave up 7 bases and J gave up 4 bases; unmatched junction bases: 10. The CDR3 covers 15 residues. The CDR3 loop is CASTDGQAINQPQHF. CDR3 nucleotide sequence: TGTGCCAGCACTGATGGACAGGCCATTAATCAGCCCCAGCATTTT.

This clonotype was observed many times. CDR3 DNA sequence: TGTGCCAGCAGCGAGGGACGGCCTTTTGAGCAGTTCTTC. Protein sequence: CASSEGRPFEQFF. This rearrangement joins TRBV7-9 to TRBJ2-1; the D gene could be TRBD1 or TRBD2 (5 bases each). This CDR3 has 13 amino acids. The V end lost 5 bases, the J end lost 9 bases, and 14 bases lay between the germline ends. CDR1 is SEHNR and CDR2 is FQNEAQ in the germline V gene (reference sequence).

This clonotype was counted between two and nine times. The chain combines TRBV29-1 with TRBJ2-3, with 11 bases identical to TRBD2. The CDR3 has 14 residues. Germline lookup yields CDR1 SQVTM and CDR2 ANQGSEA. V shed 3 bases, J shed 3 bases, and the junction held 2 bases outside the gene matches. The CDR3 here is CSVEGLAATDTQYF. The DNA for the CDR3 is TGCAGCGTTGAGGGACTAGCGGCGACAGATACGCAGTATTTT.